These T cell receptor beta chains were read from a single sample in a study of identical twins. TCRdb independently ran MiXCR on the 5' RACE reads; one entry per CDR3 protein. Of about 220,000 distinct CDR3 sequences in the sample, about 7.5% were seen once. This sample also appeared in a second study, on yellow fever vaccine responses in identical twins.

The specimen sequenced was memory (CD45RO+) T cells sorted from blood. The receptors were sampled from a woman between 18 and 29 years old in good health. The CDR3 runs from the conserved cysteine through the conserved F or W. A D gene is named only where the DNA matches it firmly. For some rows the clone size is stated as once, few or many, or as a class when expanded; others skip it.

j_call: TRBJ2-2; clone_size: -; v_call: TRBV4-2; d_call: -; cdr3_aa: CAMSPEQGLNTGELFF; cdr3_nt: TGTGCCATGAGCCCCGAGCAGGGGCTGAACACCGGGGAGCTGTTTTTT
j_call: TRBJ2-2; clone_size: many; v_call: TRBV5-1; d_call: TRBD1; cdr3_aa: CASSLADRSNTGELFF; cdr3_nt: TGCGCCAGCAGCTTGGCGGACAGGTCGAACACCGGGGAGCTGTTTTTT
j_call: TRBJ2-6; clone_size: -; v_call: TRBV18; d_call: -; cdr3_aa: CASSPGWAGKSGANVLTF; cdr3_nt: TGTGCCAGCTCACCCGGATGGGCAGGGAAGTCTGGGGCCAACGTCCTGACTTTC
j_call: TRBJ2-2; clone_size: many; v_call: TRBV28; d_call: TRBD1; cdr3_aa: CASRNGQGDTGELFF; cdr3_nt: TGTGCCAGCAGGAACGGACAGGGGGACACCGGGGAGCTGTTTTTT
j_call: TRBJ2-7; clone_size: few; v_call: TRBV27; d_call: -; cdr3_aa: CASSLLGGAHEQYF; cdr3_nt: TGTGCCAGCAGTTTATTGGGGGGGGCCCACGAGCAGTACTTC
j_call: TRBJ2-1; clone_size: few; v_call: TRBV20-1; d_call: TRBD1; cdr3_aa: CSARSGTANYNEQFF; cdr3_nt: TGCAGTGCTAGATCCGGGACAGCTAACTACAATGAGCAGTTCTTC
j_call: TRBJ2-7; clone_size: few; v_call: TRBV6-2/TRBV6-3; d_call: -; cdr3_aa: CASRPMWGTYEQYF; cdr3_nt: TGTGCCAGCAGGCCGATGTGGGGAACCTACGAGCAGTACTTC
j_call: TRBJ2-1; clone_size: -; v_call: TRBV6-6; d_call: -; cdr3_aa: CASSSGTRTYNEQFF; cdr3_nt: TGTGCCAGCAGTTCCGGGACACGCACCTACAATGAGCAGTTCTTC
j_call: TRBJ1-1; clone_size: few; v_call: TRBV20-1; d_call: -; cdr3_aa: CSAPHGGLNTEAFF; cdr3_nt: TGCAGTGCGCCGCATGGGGGGCTGAACACTGAAGCTTTCTTT
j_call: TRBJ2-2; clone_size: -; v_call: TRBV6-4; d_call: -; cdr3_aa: CASSVLVNTGELFF; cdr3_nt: TGTGCCAGCAGTGTCTTGGTGAACACCGGGGAGCTGTTTTTT
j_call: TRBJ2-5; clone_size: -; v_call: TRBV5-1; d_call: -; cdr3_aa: CASTPGGGGRETQYF; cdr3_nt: TGCGCCAGCACACCAGGCGGAGGGGGCAGAGAGACCCAGTACTTC
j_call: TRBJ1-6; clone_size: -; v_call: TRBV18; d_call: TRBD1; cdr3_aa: CASSLDRGSPLHF; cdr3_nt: TGTGCCAGCTCATTGGACAGGGGCTCACCCCTCCACTTT
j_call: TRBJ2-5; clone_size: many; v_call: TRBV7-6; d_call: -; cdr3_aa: CASSATGAGTQYF; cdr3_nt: TGTGCCAGCAGCGCGACTGGAGCGGGGACCCAGTACTTC
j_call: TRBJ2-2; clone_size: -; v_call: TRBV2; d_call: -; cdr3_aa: CASSDYRPNTGELFF; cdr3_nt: TGTGCCAGCAGTGATTACAGACCGAACACCGGGGAGCTGTTTTTT
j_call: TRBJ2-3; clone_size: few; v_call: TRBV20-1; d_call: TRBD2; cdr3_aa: CSAQVPGLGGTDTQYF; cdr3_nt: TGCAGTGCTCAAGTACCGGGACTAGGGGGGACAGATACGCAGTATTTT
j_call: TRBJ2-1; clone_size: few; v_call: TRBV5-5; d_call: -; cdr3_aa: CASSATGADLYNEQFF; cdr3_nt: TGTGCCAGCAGCGCAACAGGCGCGGACTTATACAATGAGCAGTTCTTC
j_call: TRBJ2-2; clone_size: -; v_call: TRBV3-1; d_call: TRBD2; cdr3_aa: CASSLLSGRAAGELFF; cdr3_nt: TGTGCCAGCAGCCTCCTTAGCGGGAGGGCCGCCGGGGAGCTGTTTTTT
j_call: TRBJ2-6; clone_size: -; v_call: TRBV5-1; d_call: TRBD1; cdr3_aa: CASSTGQGSSGANVLTF; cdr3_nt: TGCGCCAGCAGCACTGGACAGGGTAGCTCTGGGGCCAACGTCCTGACTTTC
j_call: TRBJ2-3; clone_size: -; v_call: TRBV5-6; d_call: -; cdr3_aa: CASSVDAELPDTQYF; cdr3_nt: TGTGCCAGCAGCGTGGACGCCGAACTCCCAGATACGCAGTATTTT
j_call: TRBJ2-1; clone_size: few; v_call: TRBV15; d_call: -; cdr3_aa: CATSRGTQGNEQFF; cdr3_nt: TGTGCCACCAGCAGGGGAACACAGGGCAATGAGCAGTTCTTC